The rows below give T cell receptor beta chains drawn from one sample of a study of human thymus T cells. Profiled with immunoSEQ multiplex PCR; TCRdb holds only in-frame clones, not every one. This table has tens of thousands of clones, about 94% appearing once. Material: blood. All receptors come from a boy in the first two years of life with a congenital heart defect but otherwise immunologically healthy. The CDR3 runs from the conserved cysteine through the conserved F or W. A D gene is named only where the DNA matches it firmly. Size is omitted from some rows. Given values are once, few, many or a class for expanded clones.

-	TRBV27	-	TRBJ1-2	CASSTPGYGYTF	TGTGCCAGCTCTACGCCCGGGTATGGCTACACCTTC
-	TRBV4-3	-	TRBJ2-7	CASSQESGSYEQYF	TGCGCCAGCAGCCAAGAATCGGGTTCCTACGAGCAGTACTTC
-	TRBV27	TRBD1	TRBJ2-7	CASNMTGTVSYEQYF	TGTGCCAGCAACATGACAGGGACAGTCTCCTACGAGCAGTACTTC
-	TRBV10-2	TRBD1	TRBJ2-5	CASSEGSAGGRKTQYF	TGCGCCAGCAGTGAAGGTTCGGCAGGGGGCCGGAAGACCCAGTACTTC
-	TRBV4-3	-	TRBJ1-2	CASSQIVAGGPYGYTF	TGCGCCAGCAGCCAAATCGTTGCGGGGGGCCCCTATGGCTACACCTTC
few	TRBV5-6	-	TRBJ1-6	CASSLPQGSSPLHF	TGTGCCAGCAGCTTGCCTCAGGGTTCTTCACCCCTCCACTTT
-	TRBV28	-	TRBJ1-3	CASSFRDPRYIYF	TGTGCCAGCAGTTTCAGGGACCCCAGGTACATATATTTT
-	TRBV2	TRBD1	TRBJ1-4	CASRALGTGSEKLFF	TGTGCCAGCAGAGCTCTGGGGACAGGGAGTGAAAAACTGTTTTTT
-	TRBV6-5	-	TRBJ1-2	CASAGVKGYTF	TGTGCCAGCGCAGGGGTTAAGGGCTACACCTTC
-	TRBV6-1	TRBD2	TRBJ2-1	CASWTSRGVTNEQFF	TGTGCCAGCTGGACTAGCAGGGGAGTAACCAATGAGCAGTTCTTC
-	TRBV19	-	TRBJ2-7	CASSPDYSYEQYF	TGTGCCAGTAGTCCTGACTACTCCTACGAGCAGTACTTC
-	TRBV5-1	TRBD2	TRBJ2-5	CASSWERGTAVETQYF	TGCGCCAGCAGCTGGGAGCGGGGTACGGCAGTAGAGACCCAGTACTTC
-	TRBV10-1	-	TRBJ2-2	CASSARNTGELFF	TGCGCCAGCAGTGCTAGGAACACCGGGGAGCTGTTTTTT
-	TRBV18	TRBD1	TRBJ2-7	CASSLGTGGYEQYF	TGTGCCAGCTCCCTAGGGACAGGAGGGTACGAGCAGTACTTC
-	TRBV6-6	TRBD1	TRBJ2-7	CASRLGTGGREQYF	TGTGCCAGCAGACTCGGGACAGGGGGAAGAGAGCAGTACTTC
-	TRBV2	-	TRBJ1-2	CASPGGKNGYTF	TGTGCCAGCCCCGGAGGGAAAAATGGCTACACCTTC
-	TRBV13	TRBD1	TRBJ2-7	CASSPGQGYEQYF	TGTGCCAGCAGCCCGGGACAGGGTTACGAGCAGTACTTC
once	TRBV5-1	-	TRBJ2-5	CASSLGEPVETQYF	TGCGCCAGCAGCTTGGGGGAGCCCGTGGAGACCCAGTACTTC
-	TRBV5-1	TRBD2	TRBJ2-4	CASGRDIQYF	TGCGCCAGCGGGAGGGACATTCAGTACTTC
-	TRBV6-5	-	TRBJ2-1	CASIGGRSSYNEQFF	TGTGCCAGCATAGGTGGGCGCAGCTCCTACAATGAGCAGTTCTTC
-	TRBV7-9	-	TRBJ1-4	CASSLEQPNEKLFF	TGTGCCAGCAGCTTAGAACAGCCTAATGAAAAACTGTTTTTT
-	TRBV4-2	-	TRBJ2-7	CASSQQGNEQYF	TGTGCCAGCAGCCAACAGGGGAACGAGCAGTACTTC
-	TRBV7-2	-	TRBJ2-3	CASSLAGIRAGDTQYF	TGTGCCAGCAGCTTAGCGGGGATCCGGGCTGGGGATACGCAGTATTTT
once	TRBV5-1	TRBD1	TRBJ1-2	CASSLGTGTKSGYTF	TGCGCCAGCAGCTTGGGGACAGGAACGAAGTCAGGCTACACCTTC
-	TRBV15	TRBD1	TRBJ1-1	CATSRGQGVNTEAFF	TGTGCCACCAGCAGAGGACAGGGGGTGAACACTGAAGCTTTCTTT
once	TRBV28	-	TRBJ2-2	CASSLDYRRNTGELFF	TGTGCCAGCAGTTTAGATTATCGAAGGAACACCGGGGAGCTGTTTTTT
-	TRBV19	TRBD1	TRBJ1-2	CASRGQGANGYTF	TGTGCCAGTAGGGGACAGGGGGCGAATGGCTACACCTTC
-	TRBV4-2	-	TRBJ1-2	CASSLAGFSGYTF	TGTGCCAGCAGTCTAGCAGGGTTTAGTGGCTACACCTTC
-	TRBV7-2	TRBD1	TRBJ2-7	CASSPRSGGFEQYF	TGTGCCAGCAGCCCTCGTTCAGGGGGATTCGAGCAGTACTTC
-	TRBV6-6	TRBD1	TRBJ2-2	CASSKGQANTGELFF	TGTGCCAGCAGTAAGGGACAGGCGAACACCGGGGAGCTGTTTTTT
-	TRBV5-4	TRBD2	TRBJ2-2	CASSLLAGNGELFF	TGTGCCAGCAGCTTGCTAGCGGGGAACGGGGAGCTGTTTTTT
-	TRBV5-1	-	TRBJ1-4	CASSFLSGGMEKLFF	TGCGCCAGCAGCTTTTTGTCCGGGGGGATGGAAAAACTGTTTTTT